This section outlines one T cell receptor beta chain sequence together with its context. Its antigen is unidentified. Assay used: immunoSEQ multiplex PCR; TCRdb lists only in-frame clones, some missing. The sample lists 130,000 or so clones, over 85% occurring once. This sample was taken from a study of T cell responses to AZD1222 COVID-19 vaccine. Findings of the study overall: The peak T cell response came first, and repertoires were sampled only after it. Among those given AZD1222, only six were seropositive at baseline.

This receptor was obtained from an adult in good health. Sequences were derived from peripheral blood, sampled on day 0 of MenACWY control vaccination.

CDR3 sequence: CASSGSSASVYTQYF. Here the CDR3 DNA reads TGTGCCAGCAGTGGGTCTAGCGCCTCGGTATATACGCAGTATTTT. The V and J genes are TRBV2 and TRBJ2-3, with D possibly being TRBD2 (6 bases). Germline CDR1 is SNHLY and CDR2 is FYNNEI. The CDR3 loop spans 15 amino acids. The V end lost 4 bases, the J end lost 7 bases, and 18 bases lay between the germline ends. Based on the CDR3 plus reference TRBV2 and TRBJ2-3, the full variable domain is EPEVTQTPSHQVTQMGQEVILRCVPISNHLYFYWYRQILGQKVEFLVSFYNNEISEKSEIFDDQFSVERPDGSNFTLKIRSTKLEDSAMYFCASSGSSASVYTQYFGPGTRLTVL.